This is a list of T cell receptor beta chains from one sample in a study of regulatory T cells in long-lasting Graves disease. TCRdb passed the multiplex PCR reads through MiXCR, listing each CDR3 protein once. In the table there are under 450,000 distinct CDR3 sequences, 20% to 25% of which are singletons. Sequenced material: peripheral blood mononuclear cells (PBMCs), taken when the disease was refractory, from a patient treated with antithyroid drugs. The origin of the receptors is a middle-aged woman with Graves disease. CDR3s include the opening cysteine and the closing phenylalanine or tryptophan. The D gene is left open where the match is weak. Clone size is given for some rows only: seen once, a few or many times, or a class if the clone is expanded.

v_call: TRBV30
j_call: TRBJ2-7
d_call: -
clone_size: -
cdr3_aa: CAWRGSGVQQYF
cdr3_nt: TGTGCCTGGAGAGGGTCGGGGGTTCAGCAGTACTTC

v_call: TRBV2
j_call: TRBJ1-3
d_call: -
clone_size: many
cdr3_aa: CASREAGGVLRSGNTIYF
cdr3_nt: TGTGCCAGCCGGGAGGCGGGGGGCGTCCTGCGCTCTGGAAACACCATATATTTT

v_call: TRBV7-3
j_call: TRBJ1-1
d_call: TRBD1
clone_size: many
cdr3_aa: CASSLYPPGTDKNTEAFF
cdr3_nt: TGTGCCAGCAGCTTATACCCCCCTGGGACAGACAAGAACACTGAAGCTTTCTTT

v_call: TRBV7-9
j_call: TRBJ2-7
d_call: -
clone_size: many
cdr3_aa: CASRPNPPAYEQYF
cdr3_nt: TGTGCCAGCAGACCAAACCCACCCGCATACGAGCAGTACTTC

v_call: TRBV12-5
j_call: TRBJ1-2
d_call: -
clone_size: many
cdr3_aa: CASGLWQGGIDGYTF
cdr3_nt: TGTGCTAGTGGTTTGTGGCAGGGCGGTATCGATGGCTACACCTTC

v_call: TRBV27
j_call: TRBJ1-5
d_call: -
clone_size: few
cdr3_aa: CASSLYAGNQPQHF
cdr3_nt: TGTGCCAGCAGCTTATACGCAGGCAATCAGCCCCAGCATTTT

v_call: TRBV6-1
j_call: TRBJ1-1
d_call: -
clone_size: few
cdr3_aa: CASTHRMNTEAFF
cdr3_nt: TGTGCCAGCACTCATCGGATGAACACTGAAGCTTTCTTT

v_call: TRBV3-1
j_call: TRBJ2-3
d_call: TRBD2
clone_size: once
cdr3_aa: CASSLNTTSGSTDTQYF
cdr3_nt: TGTGCCAGCAGCCTAAACACAACTAGCGGGAGTACAGATACGCAGTATTTT

v_call: TRBV29-1
j_call: TRBJ1-1
d_call: -
clone_size: few
cdr3_aa: CSVAVFEEKAFF
cdr3_nt: TGCAGCGTTGCGGTTTTCGAGGAGAAAGCTTTCTTT

v_call: TRBV28
j_call: TRBJ1-6
d_call: -
clone_size: many
cdr3_aa: CASSSSDSSFLHF
cdr3_nt: TGTGCCAGCAGTTCCTCGGACTCTTCGTTCCTCCACTTT

v_call: TRBV5-1
j_call: TRBJ2-2
d_call: -
clone_size: once
cdr3_aa: CASSLKGTGELFF
cdr3_nt: TGCGCCAGCAGCTTGAAGGGCACCGGGGAGCTGTTTTTT

v_call: TRBV7-3
j_call: TRBJ2-1
d_call: -
clone_size: -
cdr3_aa: CASSSGGNEQFF
cdr3_nt: TGTGCCAGCAGCTCAGGGGGGAATGAGCAGTTCTTC

v_call: TRBV27
j_call: TRBJ2-6
d_call: -
clone_size: few
cdr3_aa: CASSLSVRPYLTGKESGANVLTF
cdr3_nt: TGTGCCAGCAGTTTATCAGTCCGGCCCTATTTAACAGGGAAAGAATCTGGGGCCAACGTCCTGACTTTC

v_call: TRBV7-2
j_call: TRBJ2-1
d_call: -
clone_size: -
cdr3_aa: CASSLGGSVYNEQFF
cdr3_nt: TGTGCCAGCAGCTTAGGGGGGTCCGTCTACAATGAGCAGTTCTTC

v_call: TRBV18
j_call: TRBJ2-5
d_call: TRBD2
clone_size: -
cdr3_aa: CASSPPLAGRFETQYF
cdr3_nt: TGTGCCAGCTCACCACCACTAGCGGGAAGGTTTGAGACCCAGTACTTC

v_call: TRBV2
j_call: TRBJ2-2
d_call: -
clone_size: -
cdr3_aa: CASSERGPANTGELFF
cdr3_nt: TGTGCCAGCAGTGAACGCGGGCCCGCGAACACCGGGGAGCTGTTTTTT

v_call: TRBV30
j_call: TRBJ2-5
d_call: TRBD2
clone_size: -
cdr3_aa: CACDLAGGETQYF
cdr3_nt: TGTGCCTGCGACCTAGCGGGGGGAGAGACCCAGTACTTC

v_call: TRBV28
j_call: TRBJ2-3
d_call: -
clone_size: -
cdr3_aa: CASLAERHASTDTQYF
cdr3_nt: TGTGCCAGCTTAGCGGAACGACACGCTAGCACAGATACGCAGTATTTT

v_call: TRBV11-2
j_call: TRBJ2-7
d_call: -
clone_size: many
cdr3_aa: CASSFRLRDYEQYF
cdr3_nt: TGTGCCAGCAGCTTTAGACTCCGGGACTACGAGCAGTACTTC

v_call: TRBV7-9
j_call: TRBJ1-5
d_call: -
clone_size: -
cdr3_aa: CASSYGDSNQPQHF
cdr3_nt: TGTGCCAGCAGCTACGGGGACAGCAATCAGCCCCAGCATTTT

v_call: TRBV6-4
j_call: TRBJ2-4
d_call: -
clone_size: few
cdr3_aa: CASSYFGGAKNIQYF
cdr3_nt: TGTGCCAGCAGTTACTTCGGGGGAGCCAAAAACATTCAGTACTTC

v_call: TRBV7-3
j_call: TRBJ2-2
d_call: -
clone_size: many
cdr3_aa: CASSLDAGELFF
cdr3_nt: TGTGCCAGCAGCTTAGACGCCGGGGAGCTGTTTTTT

v_call: TRBV2
j_call: TRBJ1-5
d_call: -
clone_size: -
cdr3_aa: CASSESTEYYSNQPQHF
cdr3_nt: TGTGCCAGCAGTGAATCTACAGAGTACTATAGCAATCAGCCCCAGCATTTT

v_call: TRBV5-1
j_call: TRBJ2-5
d_call: TRBD2
clone_size: -
cdr3_aa: CASREPGGRVNSKEGKTQYF
cdr3_nt: TGCGCCAGCAGAGAACCTGGAGGGAGGGTAAACTCCAAGGAGGGAAAGACCCAGTACTTC

v_call: TRBV2
j_call: TRBJ2-6
d_call: TRBD1
clone_size: -
cdr3_aa: CASSEHRDSPSGANVLTF
cdr3_nt: TGTGCCAGCAGTGAGCATAGGGACAGTCCCTCTGGGGCCAACGTCCTGACTTTC

v_call: TRBV28
j_call: TRBJ2-2
d_call: -
clone_size: few
cdr3_aa: CARGDTGGLFF
cdr3_nt: TGTGCCAGGGGGGACACCGGGGGGCTGTTTTTT

v_call: TRBV10-1
j_call: TRBJ2-7
d_call: TRBD1
clone_size: many
cdr3_aa: CASSEVVRGHF
cdr3_nt: TGCGCCAGCAGTGAAGTGGTCAGGGGGCACTTC

v_call: TRBV20-1
j_call: TRBJ2-6
d_call: TRBD1
clone_size: few
cdr3_aa: CRPGTAVSGANVLTF
cdr3_nt: TGCAGACCTGGGACAGCCGTTTCTGGGGCCAACGTCCTGACTTTC

v_call: TRBV5-1
j_call: TRBJ2-7
d_call: TRBD2
clone_size: -
cdr3_aa: CASSFVVAGSYEQYF
cdr3_nt: TGCGCCAGCAGCTTCGTGGTAGCGGGTTCCTACGAGCAGTACTTC

v_call: TRBV5-1
j_call: TRBJ1-2
d_call: -
clone_size: many
cdr3_aa: CASSLGGANYGYTF
cdr3_nt: TGTGCCAGCAGCTTGGGCGGAGCTAACTATGGCTACACCTTC

v_call: TRBV28
j_call: TRBJ1-1
d_call: -
clone_size: many
cdr3_aa: CASISHLGGWTEAFF
cdr3_nt: TGTGCCAGCATCTCCCACCTGGGCGGGTGGACTGAAGCTTTCTTT

v_call: TRBV9
j_call: TRBJ2-2
d_call: -
clone_size: -
cdr3_aa: CASSPQTVANTGELFF
cdr3_nt: TGTGCCAGCAGCCCCCAGACAGTGGCGAACACCGGGGAGCTGTTTTTT

v_call: TRBV28
j_call: TRBJ2-5
d_call: TRBD2
clone_size: many
cdr3_aa: CASKPSGGQTQYF
cdr3_nt: TGTGCCAGCAAGCCTAGCGGGGGACAGACCCAGTACTTC

v_call: TRBV28
j_call: TRBJ2-7
d_call: -
clone_size: -
cdr3_aa: CASSPGPHYEQYF
cdr3_nt: TGTGCCAGCTCACCGGGACCACACTACGAGCAGTACTTC

v_call: TRBV6-2/TRBV6-3
j_call: TRBJ2-7
d_call: -
clone_size: many
cdr3_aa: CASSYQPTAYEQYF
cdr3_nt: TGTGCCAGCAGTTACCAGCCCACAGCCTACGAGCAGTACTTC

v_call: TRBV28
j_call: TRBJ2-5
d_call: TRBD1
clone_size: many
cdr3_aa: CASRTGGTPTQYF
cdr3_nt: TGTGCCAGCAGAACAGGGGGAACTCCGACCCAGTACTTC

v_call: TRBV30
j_call: TRBJ1-1
d_call: -
clone_size: many
cdr3_aa: CAWNLGREAFF
cdr3_nt: TGTGCCTGGAACCTGGGGAGGGAAGCTTTCTTT

v_call: TRBV2
j_call: TRBJ1-4
d_call: -
clone_size: many
cdr3_aa: CASSENGGNNEKLFF
cdr3_nt: TGTGCCAGCAGTGAGAACGGGGGAAATAATGAAAAACTGTTTTTT

v_call: TRBV28
j_call: TRBJ2-7
d_call: TRBD2
clone_size: -
cdr3_aa: CASRPSGREKQYF
cdr3_nt: TGTGCCAGCAGACCTAGCGGGAGGGAAAAGCAGTACTTC

v_call: TRBV28
j_call: TRBJ1-2
d_call: -
clone_size: many
cdr3_aa: CASSYGDRHGYTF
cdr3_nt: TGTGCCAGCAGCTACGGCGACCGGCATGGCTACACCTTC

v_call: TRBV10-3
j_call: TRBJ2-7
d_call: TRBD2
clone_size: -
cdr3_aa: CAISEDLAVSYEQYF
cdr3_nt: TGTGCCATCAGTGAGGACCTAGCGGTCTCCTACGAGCAGTACTTC

v_call: TRBV6-1
j_call: TRBJ2-1
d_call: -
clone_size: -
cdr3_aa: CASSKPGDLNEQFF
cdr3_nt: TGTGCCAGCAGTAAGCCGGGAGACCTCAATGAGCAGTTCTTC

v_call: TRBV7-9
j_call: TRBJ2-7
d_call: -
clone_size: few
cdr3_aa: CASSPKTGYEQYF
cdr3_nt: TGTGCCAGCAGCCCAAAGACAGGCTACGAGCAGTACTTC

v_call: TRBV28
j_call: TRBJ2-2
d_call: -
clone_size: many
cdr3_aa: CASSRDTPLGELFF
cdr3_nt: TGTGCCAGCAGTAGGGACACTCCTCTCGGGGAGCTGTTTTTT

v_call: TRBV30
j_call: TRBJ2-7
d_call: -
clone_size: few
cdr3_aa: CAWSGRRYEQYF
cdr3_nt: TGTGCCTGGAGTGGGAGGAGATACGAGCAGTACTTC

v_call: TRBV5-1
j_call: TRBJ1-4
d_call: TRBD1
clone_size: -
cdr3_aa: CASSRDRGTNEKLFF
cdr3_nt: TGCGCCAGCAGCCGAGACAGGGGGACTAATGAAAAACTGTTTTTT

v_call: TRBV5-6
j_call: TRBJ2-2
d_call: -
clone_size: -
cdr3_aa: CASSLTGFVTGELFF
cdr3_nt: TGTGCCAGCAGCTTGACAGGCTTTGTCACCGGGGAGCTGTTTTTT

v_call: TRBV28
j_call: TRBJ2-5
d_call: TRBD2
clone_size: many
cdr3_aa: CASSFRAAGETQYF
cdr3_nt: TGTGCCAGCAGTTTTAGGGCAGCGGGGGAGACCCAGTACTTC

v_call: TRBV27
j_call: TRBJ2-7
d_call: TRBD2
clone_size: few
cdr3_aa: CASSPIAGSYEQYF
cdr3_nt: TGTGCCAGCAGTCCAATAGCGGGTTCCTACGAGCAGTACTTC

v_call: TRBV9
j_call: TRBJ2-7
d_call: TRBD1
clone_size: -
cdr3_aa: CASSVDGTGSLEQYF
cdr3_nt: TGTGCCAGCAGCGTAGACGGGACAGGGTCGCTCGAGCAGTACTTC

v_call: TRBV27
j_call: TRBJ1-1
d_call: -
clone_size: many
cdr3_aa: CASSYTAWTEAFF
cdr3_nt: TGTGCCAGCAGTTATACGGCCTGGACTGAAGCTTTCTTT